This T cell receptor (beta chain) was identified during a study of T cell responses to AZD1222 COVID-19 vaccine. General study points: Repertoire sampling was restricted to post-peak T cell response timepoints. The donor cohort was predominantly white British with a female majority, and clonal diversity may have been underestimated. CD4 TCRs covered the whole spike, strongest at regions 160-218 and 743-854.

The germline V and J ends were trimmed by 2 bases and 0 bases, with 9 bases remaining between them. CDR1 SGHRS and CDR2 YFSETQ come from the germline V gene. The CDR3 has 15 residues. About this clone itself: Its antigen is unidentified.

Sequencing used immunoSEQ multiplex PCR; TCRdb keeps in-frame clones, though not all of them. The sample holds some 200,000 clones, roughly 90% seen once. The chain combines TRBV5-1 with TRBJ2-1; no definite D call. The material sequenced was peripheral blood, taken on day 0 of AZD1222 vaccination. The receptor was derived from an adult in good health. CDR3 amino acids: CASSFEYSSYNEQFF. CDR3 coding DNA: TGCGCCAGCAGCTTCGAGTATAGCTCCTACAATGAGCAGTTCTTC.